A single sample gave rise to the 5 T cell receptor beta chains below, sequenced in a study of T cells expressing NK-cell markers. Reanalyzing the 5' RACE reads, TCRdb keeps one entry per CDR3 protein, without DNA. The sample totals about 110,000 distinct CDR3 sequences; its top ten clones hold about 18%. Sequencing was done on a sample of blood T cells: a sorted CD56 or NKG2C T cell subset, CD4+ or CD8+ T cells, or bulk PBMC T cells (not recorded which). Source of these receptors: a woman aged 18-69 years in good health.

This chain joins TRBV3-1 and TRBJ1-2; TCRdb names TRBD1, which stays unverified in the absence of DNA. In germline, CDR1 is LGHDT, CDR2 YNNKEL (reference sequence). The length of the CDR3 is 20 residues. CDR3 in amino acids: CASSQDLISGRPRANYGYTF.

CDR3 in amino acids: CSVEDPLHSGGTTDTQYF. This chain uses TRBV29-1 with TRBJ2-3; TCRdb's assignment of TRBD2 cannot be checked, as there is no DNA. Germline CDR1 and CDR2: SQVTM and ANQGSEA. CDR3 length: 18 amino acids.

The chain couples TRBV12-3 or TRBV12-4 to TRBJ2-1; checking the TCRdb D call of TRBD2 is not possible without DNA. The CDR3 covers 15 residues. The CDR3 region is CASSPWENTYNEQFF.

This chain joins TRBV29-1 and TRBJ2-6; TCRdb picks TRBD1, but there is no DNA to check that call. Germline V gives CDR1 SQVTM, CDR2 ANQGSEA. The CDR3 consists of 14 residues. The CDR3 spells CSGRGSCGANVLTF.

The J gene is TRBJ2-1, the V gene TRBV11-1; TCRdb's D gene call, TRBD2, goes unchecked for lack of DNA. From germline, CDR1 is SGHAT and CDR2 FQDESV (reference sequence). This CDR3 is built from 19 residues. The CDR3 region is CASSSSVGASGRSYNEQFF.